This T cell receptor (beta chain) was documented in a study of regulatory T cells in long-lasting Graves disease. Investigators prepared the TCR beta libraries by applying iRepertoire HTBI primers and Arm-PCR of CDR3 regions. TCRdb independently ran MiXCR on the multiplex PCR reads; one entry per CDR3 protein. Among 390,000 or so distinct CDR3 sequences listed, roughly 25% were seen once. The ends were cut back, 2 bases at V and 4 bases at J, with 9 bases in the middle. CDR1 and CDR2 from the germline V gene are SGHTA and FQGTGA. There are 13 residues in the CDR3. The time point was: persistent/refractory GD, antithyroid drugs over 5 years with positive TRAb. Construction of the TCR library relied on RNA isolated from PBMCs.

The receptor comes from a middle-aged woman with Graves disease. Material: peripheral blood mononuclear cells (PBMCs), obtained when the disease was refractory, from a patient treated with antithyroid drugs. This chain joins TRBV7-3 and TRBJ2-7, with D hard to call. This CDR3 is CASSLGSNYEQYF. The CDR3 nucleotides read TGTGCCAGCAGCTTAGGCAGCAATTACGAGCAGTACTTC.